What follows are 31 T cell receptor beta chains derived from one specimen sequenced in a study of cytomegalovirus exposure and HLA in healthy donors. It was with 60 Vbeta and 13 Jbeta primers that the PCR ran. Profiling relied on immunoSEQ multiplex PCR, and the TCRdb table lists in-frame clones only, not all of them. The data hold 150,000 to 200,000 clones, with 78% observed a single time. The sequenced sample was PBMCs. The receptors shown here come from a woman in her twenties or thirties in good health and CMV-seropositive.

This chain joins TRBV11-2 and TRBJ2-5; tentatively, D is TRBD2 (5 bases). Trimming shortened V by 3 bases and J by 1 base, and 12 bases separated the two germline ends. The CDR3 extends over 15 amino acids. CDR1 is SGHAT, CDR2 FQNNGV, per germline. The CDR3 nucleotides are TGTGCCAGCAGCTTTTATGCGGGCCTCCAAGAGACCCAGTACTTC. It is translated as CASSFYAGLQETQYF.

This clone occurred a few times. The CDR3 loop is CASSENNREKKPQHF. The CDR3 coding sequence is TGTGCCAGCAGCGAGAATAACAGGGAAAAAAAACCCCAGCATTTT. The J gene is TRBJ1-5, the V gene TRBV2, with D possibly being TRBD1 (6 bases). The V gene lost 6 bases and the J gene lost 10 bases, with 22 bases spanning the gap. In germline, CDR1 is SNHLY, CDR2 FYNNEI. The CDR3 sequence is 15 residues long.

The rearrangement links TRBV9 to TRBJ1-3; D possibly corresponds to TRBD1 (6 bases). The CDR3 length is 14 residues. Trimming cost V 0 bases and J 9 bases, with 13 bases left between them. From germline, CDR1 is SGDLS and CDR2 YYNGEE. In nucleotides, the CDR3 is TGTGCCAGCAGCGTAGGTACAGGGATATCCACCATATATTTT. Encoded protein: CASSVGTGISTIYF.

This rearrangement joins TRBV2 to TRBJ2-2; a possible D gene is TRBD1 (5 bases). The CDR3 sequence is 15 residues long. Germline lookup yields CDR1 SNHLY and CDR2 FYNNEI. V lost 4 bases to trimming and J lost 0 bases, with 9 bases between them. The CDR3: CASSVRRANTGELFF. CDR3 coding DNA: TGTGCCAGCAGTGTTCGCAGGGCGAACACCGGGGAGCTGTTTTTT.

The gene calls are TRBV18 and TRBJ1-3; 7 bases are shared with TRBD1. The CDR3 totals 16 residues. CDR1 KGHSH and CDR2 LQKENI come from the germline V gene. V was pared by 4 bases and J by 1 base, with 7 bases of the junction left unmatched. In nucleotides, the CDR3 is TGTGCCAGCTCACGGACCGGGACAGAATCTGGAAACACCATATATTTT. Translated: CASSRTGTESGNTIYF.

The rearrangement joins TRBV29-1 to TRBJ2-5; D is unresolved. The DNA end lines up better with TRBJ2-7; the J call may be wrong. The CDR3 is 15 residues long. The germline V gene has CDR1 SQVTM and CDR2 ANQGSEA. The CDR3 DNA sequence: TGCAGCGTCCAAGATGCGGCGGATAGCTCCTACGAGCAGTACTTC. Its protein is CSVQDAADSSYEQYF.

The chain combines TRBV5-1 with TRBJ1-1, with no clear D. The CDR3 is 14 residues long. Germline lookup yields CDR1 SGHRS and CDR2 YFSETQ. Trimming cost V 2 bases and J 0 bases, with 8 bases left between them. The CDR3: CASSLSLVNTEAFF. As DNA, the CDR3 is TGCGCCAGCAGCTTATCCTTAGTGAACACTGAAGCTTTCTTT.

The chain is built from TRBV9 and TRBJ2-6; D call uncertain. V was pared by 1 base and J by 0 bases, with 17 bases between. The germline V gene has CDR1 SGDLS and CDR2 YYNGEE. The CDR3 spans 19 residues. CDR3 protein: CASSVQPATWSSGANVLTF. CDR3 nucleotides: TGTGCCAGCAGCGTACAGCCGGCCACCTGGAGCTCTGGGGCCAACGTCCTGACTTTC.

V is TRBV11-2 and J is TRBJ1-4, with D perhaps matching TRBD1 (6 bases). CDR3 length: 15 residues. The V gene lost 2 bases and the J gene lost 8 bases, with 15 bases spanning the gap. Germline CDR1 and CDR2: SGHAT and FQNNGV. The CDR3 DNA reads as TGTGCCAGCAGCTTAACTGGGGGCGTTGGAGAAAAACTGTTTTTT. It codes for CASSLTGGVGEKLFF.

The V and J genes are TRBV5-1 and TRBJ2-7; 7 positions match TRBD1. This CDR3 spans 15 amino acids. Unmatched junction bases numbered 4, after V lost 1 base and J lost 0 bases. Germline CDR1 reads SGHRS; CDR2 reads YFSETQ. This CDR3 reads CASSLRQGSSYEQYF. DNA for the CDR3: TGCGCCAGCAGCTTGAGACAGGGTAGCTCCTACGAGCAGTACTTC.

This clone appeared a single time. This chain uses TRBV11-2 with TRBJ2-1; TRBD1 aligns across 7 bases. The V segment lost 1 base and the J segment 13 bases; nucleotides outside the gene matches: 1. The germline V gene has CDR1 SGHAT and CDR2 FQNNGV. This CDR3 is 11 amino acids long. CDR3 protein: CASSLGTGQFF. CDR3 in DNA: TGTGCCAGCAGCTTAGGGACAGGACAGTTCTTC.

The V call is TRBV25-1, the J call TRBJ1-2; D remains ambiguous. The germline gives CDR1 MGHDK, CDR2 SYGVNS. Trimming left V 4 bases short and J 4 bases short, with 10 bases between. The length of the CDR3 is 13 residues. The chain's CDR3 is CASSATLSYGYTF. In nucleotides, the CDR3 is TGTGCCAGCAGTGCTACTCTCTCCTATGGCTACACCTTC.

The rearrangement links TRBV2 to TRBJ2-3; 8 bases map to TRBD2. The germline gives CDR1 SNHLY, CDR2 FYNNEI. This CDR3 region has 15 residues. J lost 3 bases, V lost 7 bases, and 9 bases had no gene match. CDR3 in DNA: TGTGCCAGCACTACGAGCGGGAGAGGGACAGATACGCAGTATTTT. Translated: CASTTSGRGTDTQYF.

The V and J genes are TRBV6-1 and TRBJ1-3, with a tentative D call TRBD1 (5 bases). CDR1 and CDR2 (germline): MNHNS, SASEGT. The V and J ends lost 4 bases and 2 bases respectively, with 15 bases between them. The CDR3 has 16 residues. CDR3 region: CASSAGLQWPGNTIYF. DNA for the CDR3: TGTGCCAGCAGTGCGGGACTCCAATGGCCTGGAAACACCATATATTTT.

V and J are TRBV9 and TRBJ2-2, with 9 bases lining up with TRBD2. V gave up 4 bases and J gave up 2 bases; unmatched junction bases: 12. The CDR3 is 18 residues long. CDR1 and CDR2 from the germline V gene are SGDLS and YYNGEE. The CDR3 protein is CASSPLVGTSINTGELFF. The CDR3 DNA follows: TGTGCCAGCAGCCCCCTGGTCGGGACTAGCATTAACACCGGGGAGCTGTTTTTT.

This clone was picked up one time. The chain uses TRBV25-1 and TRBJ2-3; TRBD2 matches at 7 bases. The CDR3 sequence is 14 residues long. V lost 8 bases and J lost 2; bases outside the gene matches: 7. In germline, CDR1 is MGHDK, CDR2 SYGVNS. The CDR3 sequence: CASGGDLYTDTQYF. In nucleotides, the CDR3 is TGTGCCAGCGGGGGGGACCTATACACAGATACGCAGTATTTT.

This chain links TRBV10-1 with TRBJ1-5; maybe TRBD1 (5 bases). The germline V gene has CDR1 WNHNN and CDR2 SYGVQD (reference sequence). The CDR3 is 16 residues long. V lost 1 base, J lost 2 bases, and 12 bases lay in between. The CDR3 nucleotides read TGCGCCAGCAGTGAGTTAGGGGATAAGGGCAATCAGCCCCAGCATTTT. Its protein is CASSELGDKGNQPQHF.

CDR3 nucleotide sequence: TGTGCCAGCTCACCACCATCAGGGGTCGGAAACGGGGAGCTGTTTTTT. Protein product: CASSPPSGVGNGELFF. The J gene is TRBJ2-2, the V gene TRBV18, with a weak D call TRBD1 (6 bases). The length of the CDR3 is 16 residues. The V and J ends lost 0 bases and 7 bases respectively, with 15 bases between them. CDR1 and CDR2 from the germline V gene are KGHSH and LQKENI.

The chain recombines TRBV19 with TRBJ1-2; tentative D call: TRBD1 (5 bases). Trimming removed 7 bases at V and 5 bases at J, with 17 bases between. The CDR3 is 14 residues long. CDR1 LNHDA and CDR2 SQIVND come from the germline V gene (reference sequence). CDR3 protein: CASNNRPGMYGYTF. In DNA, the CDR3 is TGTGCCAGTAATAACCGGCCAGGGATGTATGGCTACACCTTC.

This clone came up once. This rearrangement joins TRBV7-8 to TRBJ1-2, with no clear D. The germline V gene encodes CDR1 SGHVS and CDR2 FQNEAQ. The V end lost 0 bases, the J end lost 8 bases, and 10 bases lay between the germline ends. The CDR3 contains 13 residues. The CDR3 loop is CASSLASGKGYTF. The CDR3 region has the DNA TGTGCCAGCAGCTTAGCGTCGGGGAAAGGCTACACCTTC.

This sequence joins TRBV2 and TRBJ1-5; D may be TRBD1 (6 bases). The CDR3 sequence is 15 residues long. Germline V lookup: CDR1 SNHLY, CDR2 FYNNEI. Trimming took 6 bases from V and 0 from J, leaving 12 bases between them. The CDR3 bases are TGTGCCAGCAGGGAGGACAGAACTAGCAATCAGCCCCAGCATTTT. Translation gives CASREDRTSNQPQHF.

Only a few counts were recorded for this clone. The V and J genes are TRBV27 and TRBJ1-5; D gene uncertain. CDR3 length: 15 residues. From germline, CDR1 is MNHEY and CDR2 SMNVEV (reference sequence). V gave up 6 bases and J gave up 3 bases, with 15 bases separating them. The CDR3 reads CASSVTSWANQPQHF. Written as DNA, the CDR3 is TGTGCCAGCAGCGTGACATCATGGGCCAATCAGCCCCAGCATTTT.

The chain couples TRBV27 to TRBJ2-4; TRBD1 might be the D (5 bases). The ends were cut back, 5 bases at V and 5 bases at J, with 19 bases in the middle. The CDR3 consists of 16 residues. Germline V lookup: CDR1 MNHEY, CDR2 SMNVEV (reference sequence). Written as DNA, the CDR3 is TGTGCCAGCAGTCGGTCTCAGGGCGAAATACAAAACATTCAGTACTTC. It codes for CASSRSQGEIQNIQYF.

This chain connects TRBV7-2 to TRBJ2-1; 9 bases line up with TRBD2. CDR3 length equals 15 residues. The germline gives CDR1 SGHTA, CDR2 FQGNSA. Unmatched junction bases numbered 8, after V lost 2 bases and J lost 9 bases. The CDR3 protein is CASSLRSGGRPEQFF. For the CDR3, the DNA is TGTGCCAGCAGCTTAAGAAGCGGGGGGCGTCCTGAGCAGTTCTTC.

V gene TRBV13 combines with J gene TRBJ2-3, with D possibly TRBD2 on 6 matching bases. CDR3 length equals 15 residues. The germline V and J ends were trimmed by 9 bases and 1 base, with 17 bases remaining between them. Germline CDR1 and CDR2: PRHDT and FYEKMQ (reference sequence). CDR3 region: CASSKGTGGTDTQYF. The CDR3 coding sequence is TGTGCCAGTAGCAAGGGGACGGGGGGCACAGATACGCAGTATTTT.

Details on this clone: The junction differs from germline at one of its ends, possibly a read error. This chain links TRBV28 with TRBJ2-3; no clear D. The CDR3 consists of 10 residues. Germline V lookup: CDR1 MDHEN, CDR2 SYDVKM. CDR3 protein: CASSIDTQYF. CDR3 DNA sequence: TGTGCCAGCAGCATAGATACGCAGTATTTT.

The J gene is TRBJ2-1, the V gene TRBV11-2, with unresolved D. Germline assignment: CDR1 SGHAT and CDR2 FQNNGV. This CDR3 is built from 15 residues. V shed 3 bases and J shed 2 bases, with 11 bases lying between them. The DNA of the CDR3 is TGTGCCAGCAGCTTTTTTGCATCAGCCTACAATGAGCAGTTCTTC. Translated, it gives CASSFFASAYNEQFF.

A few counts support this clone. J is TRBJ1-4 and V is TRBV27, with a possible D match to TRBD1 (5 bases). The germline V and J ends were trimmed by 4 bases and 3 bases, with 12 bases remaining between them. Germline loops: CDR1 MNHEY, CDR2 SMNVEV (reference sequence). The CDR3 has 15 residues. For the CDR3, the DNA is TGTGCCAGCAGTTACCTTGGGGGGGCTAATGAAAAACTGTTTTTT. Its translation is CASSYLGGANEKLFF.

This clone appeared a single time. The chain combines TRBV7-3 with TRBJ2-7; D is perhaps TRBD1 (5 bases). Germline V lookup: CDR1 SGHTA, CDR2 FQGTGA. Trimming took 1 base from V and 3 from J, leaving 28 bases between them. The CDR3 loop spans 20 amino acids. CDR3 sequence: CASSLIFFTGRGRLSYEQYF. The CDR3 DNA sequence: TGTGCCAGCAGCTTAATATTCTTCACAGGTCGAGGAAGGCTAAGCTACGAGCAGTACTTC.

The V gene is TRBV5-5, the J gene TRBJ1-4, with D perhaps TRBD1 (5 bases). This CDR3 spans 16 amino acids. V lost 3 bases, J lost 2 bases, and 14 bases lay in between. In germline, CDR1 is SGHKS, CDR2 YYEKEE (reference sequence). CDR3 residues: CASSSGDLWTNEKLFF. CDR3 DNA sequence: TGTGCCAGCAGCTCGGGGGACTTGTGGACTAATGAAAAACTGTTTTTT.

This clone was found a few times. The V and J genes are TRBV9 and TRBJ1-2; perhaps TRBD1 as D (5 bases). Trimming stripped 6 bases from V and 3 bases from J, with 15 bases between. The CDR3 runs to 14 residues. Germline CDR1 SGDLS, CDR2 YYNGEE. CDR3 in DNA: TGTGCCAGCACCTCAATCGGGGGAGACTATGGCTACACCTTC. Translation: CASTSIGGDYGYTF.